This entry concerns a single T cell receptor (beta chain). This clonotype was counted a few times. Its binding antigen is unknown. No quality values exist for individual bases; no much larger clone is one base distant. The library was built by means of PCR. The reads were generated on an Illumina HiSeq 2500. Molecular barcoding was employed in the preparation of TCR libraries, with unique molecular identifiers being used to normalize TCRbeta repertoire quantification. TCRdb passed the public sequencing reads through fastp at Q25 and MiXCR, retaining productive beta sequences. Records with the same CDR3 protein are collapsed into one entry carrying the most frequent genes and DNA. A total of roughly 200,000 distinct CDR3 sequences appear in this sample, approximately 7% of them only once. Roughly 6% of the sample lies in the top ten. The data were obtained in a study of T-cell reconstitution after alpha-beta-depleted transplantation in children listed by TCRdb under 2016. Describing the broader study: Using TCR repertoire profiling, the study quantitatively followed how T-cell immune reconstitution unfolded in children after TCRalphabeta/CD19-depleted allogeneic hematopoietic cell transplantation. Study-level results and caveats: The high TCRbeta diversity at day 60 in some patients was ascribed to recipient T cells and intrathymic progenitors that had survived conditioning. Hyperexpanded clone frequencies declined over subsequent months; after one year, T-cell counts and TCRbeta diversity were mostly attributed to newly produced T cells. The apparently early recovery of alphabetaT-cell counts about two months after transplant reportedly depended on only several hundred rapidly expanded clones that came from non-depleted graft cells.

According to the study, the label for this sample's treatment or condition signals: allogeneic hematopoietic cell transplantation with graft depleted of TCRalphabeta T cells and CD19 B cells. The transplant recipients were children given TCRalphabeta/CD19-depleted allogeneic hematopoietic cell grafts. V is reduced by 4 bases and J by 2 bases, leaving a spacing of 7 bases between them. CDR1 and CDR2 were assigned from the germline V gene as SGHDT and YYEEEE. Measured from the cysteine to the phenylalanine, the CDR3 is 12 residues long. Of all the DNA, just the CDR3 is kept, 36 bases in frame from base 1.

This specimen consisted of PBMCs, obtained before TCRalphabeta/CD19-depleted stem cell transplant. The rearranged chain carries TRBV5-6 and TRBJ2-7; too little of a D gene remains to name it. This clonotype originated in a boy between 2 and 10 years old with acute lymphoblastic leukemia, due to receive a stem cell transplant. CDR3 sequence: CASSRRTYEQYF. The bases read TGTGCCAGCAGCCGGAGAACCTACGAGCAGTACTTC.